This T cell receptor (beta chain) was identified during a study of T cell changes during pregnancy in multiple sclerosis. The CDR3 spans 16 residues. Germline CDR1 is LNHDA and CDR2 is SQIVND (reference sequence). The junction had 8 bases not matched to a gene; V was cut back by 2 bases and J by 4 bases. Some clones are missing from TCRdb's copy, which holds only in-frame ones; the method was immunoSEQ multiplex PCR. Of about 34,000 clones in the sample, approximately 90% are singletons; the top ten hold approximately 3.3%. This specimen was CD8+ T cells from peripheral blood mononuclear cells, taken in the third trimester of pregnancy. This TCR was sampled from a female donor with multiple sclerosis, enrolled in a pregnancy study. This rearrangement joins TRBV19 to TRBJ2-3; 8 bases agree with TRBD2. The CDR3 spells CASSISAGGLADTQYF. CDR3 DNA sequence: TGTGCCAGTAGTATATCTGCGGGGGGCCTCGCAGATACGCAGTATTTT. Supplemented by reference TRBV19 and TRBJ2-3, the full variable domain reads DGGITQSPKYLFRKEGQNVTLSCEQNLNHDAMYWYRQDPGQGLRLIYYSQIVNDFQKGDIAEGYSVSREKKESFPLTVTSAQKNPTAFYLCASSISAGGLADTQYFGPGTRLTVL.